This record looks at one TCR beta chain sequence and its context. Sequencing used immunoSEQ multiplex PCR; TCRdb keeps in-frame clones, though not all of them. The sample records fewer than 150,000 clones, 85% being singletons. V lost 8 bases and J lost 4, with 19 bases in between. Germline V CDR1 and CDR2: MNHEY, SMNVEV (reference sequence). CDR3 length equals 15 residues. The sample comes from a study of blood T cell repertoires in COVID-19. This TCR derives from a man aged 50 to 60 with acute or convalescent COVID-19. V is TRBV27 and J is TRBJ2-3, with a weak D call TRBD1 (5 bases). Sequencing was done on a sample of peripheral blood. The CDR3 DNA sequence: TGTGCCAGCGCCTTTAGGGGCGCCCCCCCAGATACGCAGTATTTT. Protein product: CASAFRGAPPDTQYF.